Described below is a single T cell receptor (beta chain) sequence and its context. Its specificity is not known. This sample is drawn from a study of T cell responses to AZD1222 COVID-19 vaccine. Repertoires were generated with immunoSEQ multiplex PCR, while TCRdb's copy carries only in-frame clones and drops some. Altogether about 160,000 clones are present, 92% being singletons, with the ten largest covering roughly 4.3%. Study findings and constraints: CD4 TCRs associated with vaccination spanned spike, dominating at 160-218 and 743-854.

This clonotype was sampled from an adult in good health. This specimen was peripheral blood, taken on day 0 of MenACWY control vaccination.

CDR3 DNA: TGCAGCGTTGAAAGCTCCTATGGCTACACCTTC. This gives the protein CSVESSYGYTF. The chain has TRBV29-1 and TRBJ1-2; no clear D. The ends were cut back, 2 bases at V and 4 bases at J, with 5 bases in the middle. This CDR3 spans 11 amino acids. CDR1 is SQVTM and CDR2 is ANQGSEA in the germline V gene.